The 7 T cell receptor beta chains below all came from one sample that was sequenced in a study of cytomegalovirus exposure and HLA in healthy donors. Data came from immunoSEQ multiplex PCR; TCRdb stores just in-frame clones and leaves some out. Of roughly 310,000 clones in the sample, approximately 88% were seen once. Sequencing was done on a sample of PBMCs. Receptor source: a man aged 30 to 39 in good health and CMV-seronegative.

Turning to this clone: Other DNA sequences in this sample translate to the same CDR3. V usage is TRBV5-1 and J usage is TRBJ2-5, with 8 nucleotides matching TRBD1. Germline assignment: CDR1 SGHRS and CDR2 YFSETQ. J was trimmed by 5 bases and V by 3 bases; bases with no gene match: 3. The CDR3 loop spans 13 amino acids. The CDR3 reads CASSSRTGETQYF. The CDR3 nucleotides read TGCGCCAGCAGCTCGCGGACAGGGGAGACCCAGTACTTC.

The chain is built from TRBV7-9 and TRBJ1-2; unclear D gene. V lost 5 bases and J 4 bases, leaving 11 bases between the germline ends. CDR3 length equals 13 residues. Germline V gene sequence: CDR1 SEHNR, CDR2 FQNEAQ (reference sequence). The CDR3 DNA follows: TGTGCCAGCAGCCCTCAGGAAATCTATGGCTACACCTTC. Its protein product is CASSPQEIYGYTF.

The CDR3 loop is CASSLEGAGNEQYF. The CDR3 coding sequence is TGTGCCAGCAGCTTAGAGGGGGCAGGGAACGAGCAGTACTTC. V gene TRBV7-9 combines with J gene TRBJ2-7; 7 bases line up with TRBD1. The CDR3 extends over 14 amino acids. CDR1 and CDR2 from the germline V gene are SEHNR and FQNEAQ (reference sequence). Germline trimming cut 1 base from V and 5 bases from J; bases unmatched to any gene: 5.

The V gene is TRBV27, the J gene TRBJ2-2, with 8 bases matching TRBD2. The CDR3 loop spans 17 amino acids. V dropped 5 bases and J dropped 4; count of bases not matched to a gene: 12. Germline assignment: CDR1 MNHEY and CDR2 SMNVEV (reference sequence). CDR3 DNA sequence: TGTGCCAGCAGTCCCTCGAGACGGGGGGGCACCACCGGGGAGCTGTTTTTT. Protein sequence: CASSPSRRGGTTGELFF.

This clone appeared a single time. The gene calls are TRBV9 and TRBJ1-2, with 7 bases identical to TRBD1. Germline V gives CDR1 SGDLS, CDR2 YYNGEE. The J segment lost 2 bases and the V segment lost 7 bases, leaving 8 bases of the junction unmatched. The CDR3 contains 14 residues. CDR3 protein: CASGTAPLNYGYTF. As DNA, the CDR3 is TGTGCCAGCGGGACAGCGCCTTTAAACTATGGCTACACCTTC.

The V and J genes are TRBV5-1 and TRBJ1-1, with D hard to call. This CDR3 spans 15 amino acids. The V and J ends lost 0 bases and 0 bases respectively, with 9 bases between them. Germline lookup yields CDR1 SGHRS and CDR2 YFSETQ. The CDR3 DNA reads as TGCGCCAGCAGCTTGGGGGCAGCCTTGAACACTGAAGCTTTCTTT. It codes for CASSLGAALNTEAFF.

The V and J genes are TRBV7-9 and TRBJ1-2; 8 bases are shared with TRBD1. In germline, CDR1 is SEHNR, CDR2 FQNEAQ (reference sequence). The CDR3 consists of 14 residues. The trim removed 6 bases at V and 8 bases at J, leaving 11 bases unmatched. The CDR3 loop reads CASSFPGQANGYTF. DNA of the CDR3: TGTGCCAGCAGTTTTCCGGGACAGGCTAACGGCTACACCTTC.